This T cell receptor (beta chain) is drawn from a study of shared clonotypes between healthy human individuals. The V and J ends lost 0 bases and 6 bases, in that order; junction bases with no gene match: 1. This CDR3 spans 14 amino acids. Germline CDR1 reads MNHNY; CDR2 reads SVGAGI (reference sequence). This table comes from immunoSEQ multiplex PCR, and its TCRdb copy is limited to in-frame clones, with some not included. The table lists roughly 2,000,000 clones, just under 95% of them singletons. CD45RO-negative CD8 cells positively selected for CCR7 made up the naive population, which excluded terminally differentiated effector memory CD45RA+ cells.

The sequencing sample was made of naive CD8+ T cells sorted from blood. The rearrangement joins TRBV6-6 to TRBJ2-1, with TRBD2 matching over 8 bases. The clonotype was recovered from a man younger than 35 in good health. The CDR3 reads CASSYSSGGNEQFF. DNA of the CDR3: TGTGCCAGCAGTTACTCGAGCGGGGGCAATGAGCAGTTCTTC.